A single sample gave rise to the 13 T cell receptor beta chains below, sequenced in a study of blood T cell repertoires in COVID-19. The assay was immunoSEQ multiplex PCR, and TCRdb's table has in-frame clones only and misses some. The top ten clones hold approximately 0.63% of a sample with about 150,000 clones, approximately 86% of them seen once. Material for sequencing was peripheral blood. The receptors were gathered from a man between 60 and 75 years old with COVID-19, enrolled during active disease.

The CDR3 is CASSWETGNTEAFF. The CDR3 bases are TGCGCCAGCAGCTGGGAAACAGGGAACACTGAAGCTTTCTTT. The rearrangement links TRBV5-1 to TRBJ1-1; TRBD1 might be the D (5 bases). Germline lookup yields CDR1 SGHRS and CDR2 YFSETQ. The CDR3 runs 14 residues. Trimming pared 3 bases from V and 1 base from J, leaving 10 bases between.

V usage is TRBV18 and J usage is TRBJ1-2; 7 nucleotides align to TRBD1. Germline V gene sequence: CDR1 KGHSH, CDR2 LQKENI. The junction had 5 bases not matched to a gene; V was cut back by 6 bases and J by 4 bases. This CDR3 comprises 13 residues. This CDR3 is CASSPDRSYGYTF. CDR3 coding DNA: TGTGCCAGCTCCCCGGACAGGAGCTATGGCTACACCTTC. Full variable domain (outside the CDR3, taken from reference TRBV18 and TRBJ1-2): NAGVMQNPRHLVRRRGQEARLRCSPMKGHSHVYWYRQLPEEGLKFMVYLQKENIIDESGMPKERFSAEFPKEGPSILRIQQVVRGDSAAYFCASSPDRSYGYTFGSGTRLTVV.

The chain uses TRBV6-2 or TRBV6-3 and TRBJ1-2; D not certain. The V end lost 6 bases, the J end lost 1 base, and 6 bases lay between the germline ends. This CDR3 comprises 12 residues. Germline CDR1 is MNHEY and CDR2 is SVGEGT. CDR3 region: CASSRSNYGYTF. Written as DNA, the CDR3 is TGTGCCAGCAGCAGGAGTAACTATGGCTACACCTTC.

V is TRBV11-2 and J is TRBJ1-6, with unresolved D. CDR3 length: 16 residues. In germline, CDR1 is SGHAT, CDR2 FQNNGV. V was cut by 5 bases and J by 0 bases, with 11 bases left in between. The CDR3 sequence: CASSLTGSSYNSPLHF. CDR3 bases: TGTGCCAGCAGCCTGACGGGGAGCTCCTATAATTCACCCCTCCACTTT.

The chain carries TRBV27 and TRBJ1-1; maybe TRBD1 (5 bases). The CDR3 runs 15 residues. The germline gives CDR1 MNHEY, CDR2 SMNVEV (reference sequence). V lost 0 bases, J lost 4 bases, and 12 bases lay in between. The CDR3 DNA reads as TGTGCCAGCAGTTTATCTTCAGGGTGGGGCACTGAAGCTTTCTTT. Translating it yields CASSLSSGWGTEAFF.

The chain recombines TRBV5-1 with TRBJ2-3; possibly TRBD1 for D (5 bases). Trimming shortened V by 4 bases and J by 3 bases, and 15 bases separated the two germline ends. This CDR3 is 15 amino acids long. Germline assignment: CDR1 SGHRS and CDR2 YFSETQ. CDR3 sequence (DNA): TGCGCCAGCAGCCCGCAGGGAATCGGGACAGATACGCAGTATTTT. This encodes CASSPQGIGTDTQYF.

The chain has TRBV7-9 and TRBJ1-2; TRBD1 aligns across 7 bases. Germline values: CDR1 SEHNR, CDR2 FQNEAQ (reference sequence). This CDR3 spans 13 amino acids. Unmatched junction bases numbered 6, after V lost 7 bases and J lost 4 bases. DNA of the CDR3: TGTGCCAGCACCGAGACAGGGCCCTATGGCTACACCTTC. Protein: CASTETGPYGYTF.

The chain has TRBV18 and TRBJ1-1, with D perhaps matching TRBD1 (5 bases). Trimming removed 1 base from V and 0 bases from J, with 15 bases in between. Germline assignment: CDR1 KGHSH and CDR2 LQKENI. The CDR3 runs 17 residues. The DNA for the CDR3 is TGTGCCAGCTCACCACAAGGGGCATACCCGTTGAACACTGAAGCTTTCTTT. Translated, it gives CASSPQGAYPLNTEAFF.

The chain uses TRBV28 and TRBJ1-4; 7 bases are a match to TRBD1. The CDR3 totals 13 residues. J lost 7 bases, V lost 5 bases, and 4 bases had no gene match. Germline CDR1 and CDR2: MDHEN and SYDVKM. The CDR3 loop reads CASSGTGAEKLFF. The CDR3 DNA is TGTGCCAGCAGTGGAACAGGGGCTGAAAAACTGTTTTTT.

The V and J genes are TRBV6-5 and TRBJ1-1; possible D gene TRBD1, 6 bases. Trimming stripped 5 bases from V and 5 bases from J, with 18 bases between. The length of the CDR3 is 15 residues. Germline V lookup: CDR1 MNHEY, CDR2 SVGAGI. As DNA, the CDR3 is TGTGCCAGCAGTAGTCGTGAGGGGGGGAGGACTGAAGCTTTCTTT. Protein product: CASSSREGGRTEAFF.

J is TRBJ1-2 and V is TRBV7-2; 8 positions match TRBD1. From germline, CDR1 is SGHTA and CDR2 FQGNSA. V lost 1 base to trimming and J lost 2 bases; unmatched junction nucleotides: 3. The CDR3 totals 15 residues. The CDR3 DNA follows: TGTGCCAGCAGCTTAGAGGCAGGGGGCAACTATGGCTACACCTTC. Amino acids: CASSLEAGGNYGYTF.

About this clone itself: One junction end does not reproduce the germline sequence, and a read error may be involved. The chain carries TRBV6-1 and TRBJ2-7; 8 bases line up with TRBD2. CDR1 MNHNS and CDR2 SASEGT come from the germline V gene. The CDR3 extends over 15 amino acids. CDR3 in amino acids: CASSERSGVSSEQYF. In DNA form, the CDR3 reads TGTGCCAGCAGTGAACGTAGCGGGGTATCCTCCGAGCAGTACTTC.

This sequence joins TRBV19 and TRBJ1-5; 9 bases align to TRBD1. This CDR3 comprises 15 residues. Trimming removed 7 bases from V and 4 bases from J; junction bases left unmatched: 8. The germline CDR1 and CDR2 sequences are LNHDA and SQIVND (reference sequence). CDR3 protein: CASTDGQGRNQPQHF. CDR3 in DNA: TGTGCCAGTACTGACGGACAGGGGAGAAATCAGCCCCAGCATTTT.